Described below is a single T cell receptor (beta chain) sequence and its context. Its antigen remains unidentified. Nothing much larger sits one base from this clone, and base qualities are not available. Thawed unstimulated PBMCs were stained for CD3, CD4 and CD8 and FACS-sorted into CD3+CD4+ and CD3+CD8+ populations. All 8 studied subjects were randomized to withdrawal of immunosuppression. The Qiagen DNeasy Blood and Tissue Kit was used for genomic DNA isolation. Using immunoSEQ, frozen genomic DNA was subjected to high-throughput TCRbeta CDR3 sequencing, a process that included PCR amplification, mapping, bias correction and internal controls. In the original analysis: Productive rearrangements were kept, and unique TCRbeta sequences were defined by CDR3 nucleotide sequence plus V and J gene. A sequence counted as donor-reactive only if the sequence showed at least 5-fold expansion in CFSE-low cells compared with unstimulated pre-transplant cells and had a frequency of at least 0.01%. Minimum frequency thresholds were set for each subject on the basis of the unstimulated sample with the lowest template count, so that a detection power of at least 90% was ensured. Jensen-Shannon divergence between the top 1000 TCRbeta sequences post-transplant and pre-transplant was used to measure repertoire turnover. Changes in detection of donor-reactive sequences were tested with two-sided Fisher's exact tests. TCRdb took over this immuneACCESS table, retaining in-frame rearrangements with V and J assigned. Such tables are incomplete; in checked studies, under half of the missing clones stem from an unresolved V gene, and the remainder is unexplained. V, J and clone size are those of that table, while D and trimming were read from the DNA. The sample table shows approximately 75,000 clones, and under 90% are seen once. The biggest ten clones account for approximately 0.77% of the sample.

V is cut by 0 bases and J by 0 bases, and the space between the germline ends is 8 bases. The germline V gene sets CDR1 to SGHRS and CDR2 to YFSETQ. Counted from cysteine to phenylalanine, this CDR3 has 15 amino acids. CDR3 DNA only is kept here, 45 bases in frame from base 1. The data were obtained in a study of T cell clones after liver transplantation (dated by TCRdb to between 2018 and 2020). Context from the whole study: ITN030ST, the source of the samples, was a randomized trial that attempted immunosuppression withdrawal within 2 years of liver transplantation. Donor-reactive T cell clones were identified by TCRbeta sequencing after a pre-transplant mixed lymphocyte reaction and then tracked in post-transplant blood. As an antigen-independent comparator for the donor-reactive sequences, third party-reactive TCRbeta sequences from pre-transplant MLRs were identified as well. The study cohort included 8 liver transplant recipients, of whom 3 were classified as tolerant and 5 as non-tolerant. No induction therapy was given to the subjects, and standard immunosuppression was administered until randomization at 12-24 months post-transplant. Tolerance was defined as complete withdrawal of immunosuppression for at least one year without a rise in liver enzymes beyond twice the upper limit of normal. Blood samples were collected pre-transplant, pre-randomization before withdrawal, and post-randomization after either complete withdrawal or failed withdrawal. Of the eight recipients, a few were HCV-positive, while the remaining recipients had been transplanted for non-autoimmune, non-viral indications.

The study at large found these results: Because allograft tissue specimens were not available, migration of donor-reactive T cells into the graft, rather than deletion, may have occurred. The conclusions were considered preliminary, being limited by small, heterogeneous patient numbers and non-standardized post-transplant time points. A greater decline was seen for donor-reactive sequences than for third party-reactive sequences, suggesting partial antigen-specific deletion unrelated to withdrawal success. A significant post-transplant decrease in circulating donor-reactive CD4 TCRbeta sequences was observed in 5 of 8 subjects, irrespective of tolerance or HCV status. Once repertoire turnover was taken into account, donor-reactive detection showed a significant reduction for CD4 in 7 of 8 subjects and for CD8 in 8 of 8. In two subjects, low numbers of available donor cells limited the measurable donor-reactive repertoire.

The TCR originated in a human patient who received a liver transplant. After a transplant, the graft donor may have provided part of the T cells. This specimen was CD4+ T cells from blood, taken 12 months after liver transplant. The sequence links TRBV5-1 to TRBJ2-3, and perhaps TRBD2 as D gene, on 6 matching bases. The CDR3 protein is CASSLERESTDTQYF. The bases are TGCGCCAGCAGCTTGGAACGGGAGAGCACAGATACGCAGTATTTT.